The 27 T cell receptor beta chains presented below share a single source sample, sequenced in a study of T cell clonality in common variable immunodeficiency. Libraries were prepared by immunoSEQ multiplex PCR; TCRdb keeps only in-frame clonotypes and omits some of them. The table lists tens of thousands of clones, with no singletons. Sequencing was done on a sample of peripheral blood mononuclear cells. Every receptor here comes from a person aged 18 to 69 in good health.

In this sample, this clone turned up many times. The read ends 3 residues before the CDR3 terminus; that terminus is restored from the germline J gene. This chain connects TRBV7-9 to TRBJ2-1, with no clear D. There are 12 residues in the CDR3. Germline V CDR1 and CDR2: SEHNR, FQNEAQ (reference sequence). Trimming shortened V by 9 bases and J by 6 bases, and 12 bases separated the two germline ends. The CDR3 region is CAREAVSNEQFF. The CDR3 bases that were read are TGTGCCAGAGAGGCGGTATCCAATGAG.

This clone showed up many times. The CDR3 is cut off 3 residues early in the read; its end comes from the germline J gene. The chain is built from TRBV10-3 and TRBJ2-5, with a tentative D call TRBD2 (5 bases). The CDR3 is 13 amino acids. V was cut by 2 bases and J by 3 bases, with 7 bases left in between. The germline gives CDR1 ENHRY, CDR2 SYGVKD. CDR3 DNA (partial): TGTGCCATCAGTGAGCGGGGTGAAGAGACC. Translation gives CAISERGEET. The full CDR3 protein reads CAISERGEETQYF.

In its sample, this clone was seen many times. The read ends 3 residues shy of where the CDR3 ends; the end is completed using the germline J gene. The chain employs TRBV2 and TRBJ2-7, with TRBD1 identical over 8 bases. V lost 4 bases to trimming and J lost 3 bases; unmatched junction nucleotides: 2. Germline CDR1 reads SNHLY; CDR2 reads FYNNEI. The CDR3 is 13 residues long. The CDR3 DNA, read in part, is TGTGCCAGCAGTGCAGGGGGCAGCTACGAG. This sequence encodes CASSAGGSYE. The full CDR3 is CASSAGGSYEQYF.

A word on this clone: The sequence runs out 3 residues before the end of the CDR3; the remainder is reconstructed from the germline J gene. The rearrangement uses TRBV2 and TRBJ2-5; TRBD2 aligns across 8 bases. The CDR3 has 15 residues. Per germline, CDR1 SNHLY and CDR2 FYNNEI. The J segment lost 2 bases and the V segment lost 5 bases, leaving 7 bases of the junction unmatched. The CDR3 region is CASSLMSGGQETQYF. CDR3 DNA (partial): TGTGCCAGCAGTCTAATGAGCGGGGGACAAGAGACC. The variable domain in full, completed from reference TRBV2 and TRBJ2-5, reads EPEVTQTPSHQVTQMGQEVILRCVPISNHLYFYWYRQILGQKVEFLVSFYNNEISEKSEIFDDQFSVERPDGSNFTLKIRSTKLEDSAMYFCASSLMSGGQETQYFGPGTRLLVL.

Ten or more counts support this clone. The observed sequence ends 3 residues before the CDR3 terminus, with the missing tail filled in from the germline J gene. The chain couples TRBV5-1 to TRBJ1-1, with D perhaps TRBD1 (6 bases). The V end lost 1 base, the J end lost 1 base, and 14 bases lay between the germline ends. The CDR3 has 16 amino acids. The germline CDR1 and CDR2 sequences are SGHRS and YFSETQ. CDR3 DNA (partial): TGCGCCAGCAGCTTGATCTCCGGGACACCGAACACTGAA. This sequence encodes CASSLISGTPNTE. The complete CDR3 protein is CASSLISGTPNTEAFF.

This clone was counted at least ten times. The CDR3 extends 3 residues past the end of the read, so its final part is completed from the germline J gene. The genes are TRBV5-1 and TRBJ2-2, with 9 bases lining up with TRBD1. The CDR3 has 15 amino acids. Germline V gene sequence: CDR1 SGHRS, CDR2 YFSETQ. Germline trimming cut 4 bases from V and 6 bases from J; bases unmatched to any gene: 7. The covered CDR3 bases are TGCGCCAGCAGCCATGGACAGGGGAGGGCCGGGGAG. Residues: CASSHGQGRAGE. The CDR3 in full is CASSHGQGRAGELFF.

This clone was counted ten times or more. The CDR3 is cut off 3 residues early in the read; its end comes from the germline J gene. V and J are TRBV11-2 and TRBJ1-4; 7 bases align to TRBD1. The germline CDR1 and CDR2 sequences are SGHAT and FQNNGV. This CDR3 region has 15 residues. J lost 7 bases, V lost 5 bases, and 10 bases had no gene match. CDR3 amino acids: CASSQQGTEGEKLFF. The DNA read from the CDR3 is TGTGCCAGCAGCCAACAGGGGACGGAGGGTGAAAAA.

The sample holds many counts of this clone. The read finishes 3 residues shy of the CDR3 end, and the germline J gene is used to complete it. The J gene is TRBJ2-2, the V gene TRBV14; D is perhaps TRBD2 (5 bases). The CDR3 covers 15 residues. Germline V lookup: CDR1 SGHDN, CDR2 FVKESK. Trimming cost V 4 bases and J 1 base, with 10 bases left between them. CDR3 DNA, as far as it was read: TGTGCCAGCAGCCCGAACCGGGGGAACACCGGGGAG. Protein: CASSPNRGNTGE. From start to end, the CDR3 is CASSPNRGNTGELFF.

The table lists this clone with many counts. The CDR3 goes on 3 residues after the read ends, and that part is filled in from the germline J gene. V usage is TRBV5-4 and J usage is TRBJ1-4; 9 bases agree with TRBD1. J gave up 8 bases and V 4 bases, and 6 bases lay outside the gene matches. Germline CDR1 SGHNT, CDR2 YYREEE (reference sequence). There are 14 residues in the CDR3. This chain's CDR3 is CASSRDRAEEKLFF. The CDR3 DNA, read in part, is TGTGCCAGCAGCCGGGACAGGGCGGAAGAAAAA.

The sample holds many counts of this clone. The sequenced CDR3 bases are TGTGCCAGCAGTCGGCGGGGGGGTCGAGAGACC. The encoded protein is CASSRRGGRET. The full CDR3 protein reads CASSRRGGRETQYF. The V gene is TRBV2, the J gene TRBJ2-5; 9 positions agree with TRBD2. The read finishes 3 residues shy of the CDR3 end, and the germline J gene is used to complete it. V gave up 5 bases and J gave up 4 bases; unmatched junction bases: 5. Germline CDR1 and CDR2: SNHLY and FYNNEI. This CDR3 spans 14 amino acids.

This clone came up many times. The CDR3 end falls 3 residues outside the read, so it is completed with the germline J gene. The V gene is TRBV5-6, the J gene TRBJ1-2; D remains unclear. The germline V gene has CDR1 SGHDT and CDR2 YYEEEE. CDR3 length: 15 residues. The V end was cut by 3 bases, the J end by 5 bases, with 17 bases between. The sequenced CDR3 bases are TGTGCCAGCAGCTCTTGTACTACCCCTGGGTATGGC. It yields the protein CASSSCTTPGYG. The entire CDR3 protein reads CASSSCTTPGYGYTF.

This clone was seen at least ten times. The sequenced fragment ends 3 residues before the CDR3 boundary, so the rest is inferred from the germline J gene. This chain connects TRBV18 to TRBJ2-5; 10 positions match TRBD2. The CDR3 extends over 15 amino acids. Germline V gene sequence: CDR1 KGHSH, CDR2 LQKENI. The V segment lost 2 bases and the J segment 3 bases; nucleotides outside the gene matches: 3. The CDR3: CASSPALAGEETQYF. The CDR3 bases that were read are TGTGCCAGCTCACCAGCTCTAGCGGGAGAAGAGACC.

On this clone: The read ends 3 residues before the CDR3 terminus; that terminus is restored from the germline J gene. V usage is TRBV11-3 and J usage is TRBJ2-1, with D possibly TRBD1 on 6 matching bases. Trimming removed 1 base from V and 6 bases from J, with 13 bases in between. The CDR3 length is 15 residues. Germline V lookup: CDR1 SGHNT, CDR2 YENEEA. The CDR3 region is CASSLGRTDTNEQFF. The covered CDR3 bases are TGTGCCAGCAGCTTAGGACGGACAGATACCAATGAG.

This clone was recorded at least ten times. Sequencing ends 3 residues short of the CDR3 end; the germline J gene provides the rest. The genes are TRBV29-1 and TRBJ1-4, with D unclear. V was shortened by 0 bases and J by 7 bases, with 3 bases between the two germline ends. The CDR3 consists of 11 residues. Per the germline V gene, CDR1 is SQVTM and CDR2 is ANQGSEA. The CDR3 sequence is CSVEDREKLFF. CDR3 DNA (partial): TGCAGCGTTGAAGATCGTGAAAAA.

This clone was recorded many times. The CDR3 end is not reached by the read, which stops 3 residues before it; the germline J gene fills it in. The chain recombines TRBV20-1 with TRBJ2-7, with D unclear. The CDR3 loop spans 13 amino acids. The V end lost 6 bases, the J end lost 2 bases, and 14 bases lay between the germline ends. Germline loops: CDR1 DFQATT, CDR2 SNEGSKA (reference sequence). The CDR3 DNA, read in part, is TGCAGTGCACGCGACTGGAGTCCCTACGAG. Translated, it gives CSARDWSPYE. In full, the CDR3 is CSARDWSPYEQYF.

This clone was observed at least ten times. Read coverage stops 3 residues before the CDR3 terminus; the germline J gene supplies the remainder. The J gene is TRBJ2-3, the V gene TRBV18, with 8 bases fitting TRBD1. V lost 1 base to trimming and J lost 2 bases; unmatched junction nucleotides: 8. The V gene's germline CDR1 is KGHSH and CDR2 LQKENI. This CDR3 region has 17 residues. The sequenced part of the CDR3 DNA is TGTGCCAGCTCACCACGGCAGGGGGCAAGGCCCACAGATACG. Translated: CASSPRQGARPTDT. The CDR3 in full is CASSPRQGARPTDTQYF.

Worth noting for this clone: The read ends 3 residues before the CDR3 terminus; that terminus is restored from the germline J gene. The chain links TRBV19 to TRBJ1-6; possibly TRBD1 for D (5 bases). V was shortened by 2 bases and J by 8 bases, with 7 bases between the two germline ends. CDR1 is LNHDA and CDR2 is SQIVND in the germline V gene (reference sequence). This CDR3 comprises 13 residues. CDR3 bases read: TGTGCCAGTAGTATACAGGGTGATTCACCC. This translates into CASSIQGDSP. Given in full, the CDR3 is CASSIQGDSPLHF.

This clone was seen many times. Read data end 3 residues before the CDR3 end; the end is taken from the germline J gene. The V gene is TRBV5-1, the J gene TRBJ1-2; 11 bases are shared with TRBD1. The trim removed 0 bases at V and 6 bases at J, leaving 4 bases unmatched. This CDR3 contains 15 residues. Germline values: CDR1 SGHRS, CDR2 YFSETQ. The CDR3 here is CASSLGGQGADGYTF. The sequenced part of the CDR3 DNA is TGCGCCAGCAGCTTGGGCGGACAGGGGGCCGATGGC.

This clone was recorded many times. The CDR3 end falls 3 residues outside the read, so it is completed with the germline J gene. This chain connects TRBV7-9 to TRBJ1-1; D uncertain. Trimming stripped 4 bases from V and 7 bases from J, with 16 bases between. The CDR3 extends over 14 amino acids. Per germline, CDR1 SEHNR and CDR2 FQNEAQ (reference sequence). CDR3 loop: CASSSSVFEGEAFF. The DNA read from the CDR3 is TGTGCCAGCAGCTCGTCGGTTTTCGAGGGTGAA.

This clone appeared many times. With the read ending 3 residues before the CDR3 end, the germline J gene is used to fill in that end. The chain uses TRBV5-6 and TRBJ2-2; D not resolved. V lost 2 bases, J lost 7 bases, and 6 bases lay in between. The CDR3 length is 12 residues. Germline values: CDR1 SGHDT, CDR2 YYEEEE. CDR3 bases read: TGTGCCAGCAGCTTCTTACACGGGGAG. Translation: CASSFLHGE. The whole CDR3 sequence is CASSFLHGELFF.

Only a few counts were recorded for this clone. The read gets to within 3 residues of the CDR3 end, and the germline J gene fills in the rest. The chain has TRBV18 and TRBJ1-5, with TRBD1 as a possible D gene (6 bases). The CDR3 covers 14 residues. Trimming removed 1 base at V and 5 bases at J, with 9 bases between. Germline CDR1 reads KGHSH; CDR2 reads LQKENI. CDR3 region: CASSPRGGDQPQHF. CDR3 DNA (partial): TGTGCCAGCTCACCACGGGGGGGCGATCAGCCC.

This clone was found many times. The read halts 3 residues ahead of the CDR3 end, with the missing end drawn from the germline J gene. The chain couples TRBV5-6 to TRBJ2-7, with unresolved D. This CDR3 contains 12 residues. The V end was cut by 3 bases, the J end by 6 bases, with 10 bases between. In germline, CDR1 is SGHDT, CDR2 YYEEEE. The CDR3 is CASSWRSSEQYF. The part of the CDR3 DNA that was read is TGTGCCAGCAGCTGGCGGAGCAGCGAG.

In this sample, this clone turned up a few times. The read ends 3 residues before the CDR3 terminus; that terminus is restored from the germline J gene. The chain recombines TRBV19 with TRBJ1-1, with 9 bases aligning to TRBD1. From germline, CDR1 is LNHDA and CDR2 SQIVND (reference sequence). CDR3 size: 16 residues. The ends lost 8 bases at V and 2 bases at J; junction bases unmatched: 12. The covered CDR3 bases are TGTGCCAGTTACAGGGGGCAGACTCAAGAAAACACTGAA. This translates into CASYRGQTQENTE. In full, the CDR3 is CASYRGQTQENTEAFF.

Concerning this clone itself: The CDR3 goes on 3 residues after the read ends, and that part is filled in from the germline J gene. The chain is built from TRBV30 and TRBJ1-1; maybe TRBD1 (6 bases). Germline V gene sequence: CDR1 GTSNPN, CDR2 SVGIG (reference sequence). The CDR3 is made up of 15 amino acids. Trimming stripped 0 bases from V and 3 bases from J, with 14 bases between. CDR3 sequence reads: CAWSVLEGGDTEAFF. The DNA read from the CDR3 is TGTGCCTGGAGTGTCCTTGAGGGGGGGGACACTGAA.

Comments on this clone: The read is 3 residues too short to cover the CDR3 end, so that end is filled in from the germline J gene. The chain recombines TRBV7-6 with TRBJ1-2, with D tentatively TRBD1 (6 bases). The V gene's germline CDR1 is SGHVS and CDR2 FNYEAQ. The CDR3 consists of 15 residues. CDR3 DNA (partial): TGTGCCAGCAGCTTTGGTGCGCGGGGGCAAGAGACC. Translated: CASSFGARGQET. The whole CDR3 region reads CASSFGARGQETYTF.

In its sample, this clone was seen many times. The CDR3 goes on 3 residues after the read ends, and that part is filled in from the germline J gene. The gene calls are TRBV5-1 and TRBJ1-3; unclear D gene. V dropped 2 bases and J dropped 3 bases, with 12 bases sitting between them. The germline gives CDR1 SGHRS, CDR2 YFSETQ. The CDR3 is 15 residues long. CDR3 DNA (partial): TGCGCCAGCAGCTTTCCTGGCAGAAATGGAAACACC. Encoded protein: CASSFPGRNGNT. The entire CDR3 protein is CASSFPGRNGNTIYF. The full variable domain, with the rest looked up from reference TRBV5-1 and TRBJ1-3, is KAGVTQTPRYLIKTRGQQVTLSCSPISGHRSVSWYQQTPGQGLQFLFEYFSETQRNKGNFPGRFSGRQFSNSRSEMNVSTLELGDSALYLCASSFPGRNGNTIYFGEGSWLTVV.

This clone was seen a few times. A much bigger clone sits one base away, suggesting this may be a read error. Read coverage stops 3 residues before the CDR3 terminus; the germline J gene supplies the remainder. J is TRBJ1-2 and V is TRBV29-1; 9 nucleotides align to TRBD1. Germline CDR1 reads SQVTM; CDR2 reads ANQGSEA. CDR3 length equals 13 residues. The CDR3 protein is CSLQGASTDTYTF. The part of the CDR3 DNA that was read is TGCAGCTTACAGGGGGCATCCACAGATACG.